This T cell receptor (beta chain) was sequenced in a study of blood T cell repertoires in COVID-19. The germline gives CDR1 SEHNR, CDR2 FQNEAQ (reference sequence). The CDR3 runs 13 residues. The ends were cut back, 5 bases at V and 4 bases at J, with 11 bases in the middle. The assay was immunoSEQ multiplex PCR, and TCRdb's table has in-frame clones only and misses some. The table records 300,000 to 400,000 clones, 70% to 90% of them present only once. The TCR comes from a woman in her thirties with COVID-19, enrolled during active disease. The chain couples TRBV7-9 to TRBJ1-2, with D hard to call. Sequencing was carried out using peripheral blood. CDR3 bases: TGTGCCAGCAGCCCTTTGTCCGGCTATGGCTACACCTTC. Its translation is CASSPLSGYGYTF.